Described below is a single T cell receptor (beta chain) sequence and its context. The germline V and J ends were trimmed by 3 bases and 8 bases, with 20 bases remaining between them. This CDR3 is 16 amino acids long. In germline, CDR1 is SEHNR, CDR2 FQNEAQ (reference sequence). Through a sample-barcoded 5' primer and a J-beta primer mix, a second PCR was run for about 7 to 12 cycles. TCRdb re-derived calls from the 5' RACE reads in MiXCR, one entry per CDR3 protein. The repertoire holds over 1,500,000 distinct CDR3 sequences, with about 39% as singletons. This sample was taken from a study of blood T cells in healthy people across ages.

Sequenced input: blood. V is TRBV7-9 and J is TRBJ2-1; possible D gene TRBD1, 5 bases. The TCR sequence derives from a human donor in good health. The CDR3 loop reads CASSFPRQGSLDEQFF. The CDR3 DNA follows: TGTGCCAGCAGCTTCCCAAGGCAGGGTAGTTTAGATGAGCAGTTCTTC.